The clone carrying this T cell receptor (beta chain) was observed a few times. The CDR3 is made up of 14 amino acids. Germline V gene data show CDR1 as SGHNT and CDR2 as YENEEA. Between the trimmed V and J ends, which lost 8 bases and 4 bases, there was a span of 14 bases. This specimen belongs to a study of cytomegalovirus exposure and HLA in healthy donors. Vbeta (60) and Jbeta (13) primers were used in the PCR. Some clones are missing from TCRdb's copy, which holds only in-frame ones; the method was immunoSEQ multiplex PCR. Here the sample spans about 110,000 clones, more than 70% being singletons.

Sequencing used PBMCs. The chain recombines TRBV11-3 with TRBJ2-2; possibly TRBD1 for D (6 bases). The source is a man between 45 and 60 years old in good health and CMV-seronegative. CDR3 bases: TGTGCCAGCGGCCAGGGGCCCCGCACCGGGGAGCTGTTTTTT. This codes for CASGQGPRTGELFF.